This TCR beta chain was profiled in a study of T cell changes during pregnancy in multiple sclerosis. CDR1 and CDR2 from the germline V gene are LNHNV and YYDKDF (reference sequence). This CDR3 has 17 residues. Trimming removed 4 bases from V and 1 base from J, with 19 bases in between. Some clones are missing from TCRdb's copy, which holds only in-frame ones; the method was immunoSEQ multiplex PCR. This sample yields 12,000 or so clones, of which roughly nine tenths are seen a single time; about 14% belongs to the top ten. This TCR was recovered from a female donor in good health, enrolled as a control in a pregnancy study. This chain joins TRBV15 and TRBJ1-2; possibly TRBD1 for D (5 bases). The specimen comprised CD8+ T cells from peripheral blood mononuclear cells, sampled in the second trimester of pregnancy. CDR3 coding DNA: TGTGCCACCAGCAAAACGGACACGGAAGCCTATAACTATGGCTACACCTTC. It translates to CATSKTDTEAYNYGYTF.